This T cell receptor (beta chain) was identified during a study of T cells in Graves' hyperthyroidism and ophthalmopathy. This clonotype was seen ten or more times. The length of the CDR3 is 13 residues. Germline CDR1 MNHNS, CDR2 SASEGT. V was shortened by 3 bases and J by 2 bases, with 7 bases between the two germline ends. RNA transcripts served as the template for amplifying TCR beta CDR3 regions. Carried out on the TCR CDR3, a first-round RT-PCR used the HTBI primer set. MiXCR was run by TCRdb on the multiplex PCR reads, yielding one entry per CDR3 protein. The top ten hold around 10% of the sample, which has 450,000 to 550,000 distinct CDR3 sequences, roughly 25% seen once.

Sequences were obtained from blood. This receptor was taken from a woman aged 25 to 45 with Graves' ophthalmopathy. The J gene is TRBJ1-2, the V gene TRBV6-1, with D perhaps TRBD1 (5 bases). This CDR3 reads CASSENRNYGYTF. In DNA, the CDR3 is TGTGCCAGCAGTGAGAACAGGAACTATGGCTACACCTTC.